The sequence of this TCR beta chain was determined in a study of shared clonotypes between healthy human individuals. At the level of the study: Three plates were used per donor for CD4 naive, three for CD4 memory, two for CD8 naive and one for CD8 memory. Study findings and constraints: Estimated richness values were generally larger in naive subsets than in memory subsets. Naive CD4 clonotypes overlapped across a handful of donors at about 5.2%.

Points on this clone: Its specificity is unknown.

Profiled with immunoSEQ multiplex PCR; TCRdb holds only in-frame clones, not every one. This table holds some 1,400,000 clones, more than 95% found once. The V gene's germline CDR1 is SGHTA and CDR2 FQGTGA. The ends were cut back, 8 bases at V and 0 bases at J, with 8 bases in the middle. This CDR3 region has 13 residues. The rearrangement uses TRBV7-3 and TRBJ1-3, with D unclear. The receptor comes from a man in his thirties or forties in good health. Source material: naive CD4+ T cells sorted from blood. Subset described: CD45RA+ positively selected. The CDR3 reads CASGLNSGNTIYF. CDR3 bases: TGTGCCAGCGGCCTCAACTCTGGAAACACCATATATTTT.